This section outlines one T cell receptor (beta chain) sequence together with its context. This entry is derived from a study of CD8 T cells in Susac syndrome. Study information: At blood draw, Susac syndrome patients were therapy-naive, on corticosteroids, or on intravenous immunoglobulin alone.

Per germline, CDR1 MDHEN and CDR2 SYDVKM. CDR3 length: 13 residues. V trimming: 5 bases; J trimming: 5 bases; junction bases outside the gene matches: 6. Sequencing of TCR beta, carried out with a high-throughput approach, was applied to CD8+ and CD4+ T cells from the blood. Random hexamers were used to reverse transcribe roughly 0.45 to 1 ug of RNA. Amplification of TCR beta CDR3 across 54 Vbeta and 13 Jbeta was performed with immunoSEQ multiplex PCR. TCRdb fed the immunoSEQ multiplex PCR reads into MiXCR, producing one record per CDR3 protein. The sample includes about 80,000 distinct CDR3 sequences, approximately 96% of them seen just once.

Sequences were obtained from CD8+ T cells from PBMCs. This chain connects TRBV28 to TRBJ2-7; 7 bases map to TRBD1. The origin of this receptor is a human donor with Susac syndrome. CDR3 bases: TGTGCCAGCAGTCCCCAGACAGGGAACGAGCAGTACTTC. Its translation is CASSPQTGNEQYF.